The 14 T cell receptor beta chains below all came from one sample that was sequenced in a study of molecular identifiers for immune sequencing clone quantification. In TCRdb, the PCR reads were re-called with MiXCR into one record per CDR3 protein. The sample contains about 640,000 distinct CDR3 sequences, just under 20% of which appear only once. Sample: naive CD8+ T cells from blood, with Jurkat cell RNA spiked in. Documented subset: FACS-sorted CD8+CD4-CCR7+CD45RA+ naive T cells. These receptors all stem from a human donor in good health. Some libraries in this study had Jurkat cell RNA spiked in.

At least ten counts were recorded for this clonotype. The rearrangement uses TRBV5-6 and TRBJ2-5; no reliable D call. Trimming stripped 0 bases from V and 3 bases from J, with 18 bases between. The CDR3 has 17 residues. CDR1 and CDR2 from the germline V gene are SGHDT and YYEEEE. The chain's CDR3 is CASSLVLPGVMKETQYF. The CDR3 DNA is TGTGCCAGCAGCTTGGTTTTGCCGGGTGTTATGAAAGAGACCCAGTACTTC.

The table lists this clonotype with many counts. CDR3 sequence (DNA): TGTGCCAGCAGCTCGAGGGACAGGGCGCCAGAGCAGTACTTC. This gives the protein CASSSRDRAPEQYF. J is TRBJ2-7 and V is TRBV7-2, with TRBD1 identical over 9 bases. Germline V gene data show CDR1 as SGHTA and CDR2 as FQGNSA. The CDR3 spans 14 residues. J gave up 7 bases and V 4 bases, and 8 bases lay outside the gene matches. Full variable domain (rest looked up from reference TRBV7-2 and TRBJ2-7): GAGVSQSPSNKVTEKGKDVELRCDPISGHTALYWYRQSLGQGLEFLIYFQGNSAPDKSGLPSDRFSAERTGGSVSTLTIQRTQQEDSAVYLCASSSRDRAPEQYFGPGTRLTVT.

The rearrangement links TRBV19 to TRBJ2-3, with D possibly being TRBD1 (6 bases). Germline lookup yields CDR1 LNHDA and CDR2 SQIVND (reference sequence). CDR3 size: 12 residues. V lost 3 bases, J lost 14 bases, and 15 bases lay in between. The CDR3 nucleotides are TGTGCCAGTAGTATTGGCTGGGACACCAGGTATTTT. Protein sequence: CASSIGWDTRYF.

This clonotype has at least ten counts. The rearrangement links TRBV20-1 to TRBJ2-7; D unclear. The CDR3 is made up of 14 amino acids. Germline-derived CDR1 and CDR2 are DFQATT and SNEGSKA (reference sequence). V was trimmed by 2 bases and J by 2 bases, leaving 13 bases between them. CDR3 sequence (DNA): TGCAGTGCTAGAAACATTCGAGGCACCTACGAGCAGTACTTC. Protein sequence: CSARNIRGTYEQYF.

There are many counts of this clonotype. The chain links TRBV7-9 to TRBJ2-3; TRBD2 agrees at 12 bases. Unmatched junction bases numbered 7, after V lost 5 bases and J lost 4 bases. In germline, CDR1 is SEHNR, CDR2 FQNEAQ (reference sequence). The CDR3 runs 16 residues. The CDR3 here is CASSTTSGGFSDTQYF. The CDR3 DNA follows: TGTGCCAGCAGCACCACTAGCGGGGGGTTCTCAGATACGCAGTATTTT.

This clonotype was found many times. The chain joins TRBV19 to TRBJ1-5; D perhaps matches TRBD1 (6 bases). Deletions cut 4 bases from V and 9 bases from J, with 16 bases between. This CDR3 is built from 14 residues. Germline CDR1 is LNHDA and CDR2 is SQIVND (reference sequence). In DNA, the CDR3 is TGTGCCAGTAGTAGTGTGGGGGGCGATCCGCCCCAGCATTTT. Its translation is CASSSVGGDPPQHF.

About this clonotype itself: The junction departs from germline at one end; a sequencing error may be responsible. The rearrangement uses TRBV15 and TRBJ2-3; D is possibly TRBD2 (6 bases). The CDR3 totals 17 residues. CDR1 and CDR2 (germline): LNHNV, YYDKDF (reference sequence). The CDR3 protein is CATSRPNSGPSTDTQCF. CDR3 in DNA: TGTGCCACCAGCAGACCTAATAGCGGACCTAGCACAGATACGCAGTGTTTT.

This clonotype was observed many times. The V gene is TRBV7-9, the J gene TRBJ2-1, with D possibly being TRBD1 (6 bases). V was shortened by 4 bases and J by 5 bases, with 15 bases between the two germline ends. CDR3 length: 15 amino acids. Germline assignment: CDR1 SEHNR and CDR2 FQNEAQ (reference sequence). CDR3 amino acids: CASSSRIPGDNEQFF. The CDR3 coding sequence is TGTGCCAGCAGCTCAAGAATCCCAGGGGACAATGAGCAGTTCTTC.

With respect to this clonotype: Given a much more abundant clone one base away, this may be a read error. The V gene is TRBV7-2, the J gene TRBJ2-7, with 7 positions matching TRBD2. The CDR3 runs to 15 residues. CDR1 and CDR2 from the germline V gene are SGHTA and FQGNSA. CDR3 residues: CASRTTSFSSYGQYF. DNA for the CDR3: TGTGCCAGCAGGACGACTAGCTTTAGCTCCTACGGGCAGTACTTC.

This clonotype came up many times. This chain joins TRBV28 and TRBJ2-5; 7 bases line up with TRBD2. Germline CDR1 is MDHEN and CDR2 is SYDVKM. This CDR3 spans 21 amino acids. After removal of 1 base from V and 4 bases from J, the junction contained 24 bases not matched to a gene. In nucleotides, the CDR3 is TGTGCCAGCAGTTTATCCCCTCTCCTCTTCGGGAGGACGGGAGGAAGAGAGACCCAGTACTTC. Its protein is CASSLSPLLFGRTGGRETQYF.

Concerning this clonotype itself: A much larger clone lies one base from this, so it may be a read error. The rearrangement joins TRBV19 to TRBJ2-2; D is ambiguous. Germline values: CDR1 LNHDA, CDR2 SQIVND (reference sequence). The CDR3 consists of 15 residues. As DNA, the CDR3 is TGTGCCAGTACTATAGTTCACACGAACACCGGGGAGCTGTTTTTT. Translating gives CASTIVHTNTGELFF.

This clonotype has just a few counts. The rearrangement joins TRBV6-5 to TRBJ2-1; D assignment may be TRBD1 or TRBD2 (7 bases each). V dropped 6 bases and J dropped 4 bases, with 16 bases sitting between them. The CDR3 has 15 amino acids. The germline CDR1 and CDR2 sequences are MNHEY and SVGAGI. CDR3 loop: CASSYHRGLYNEQFF. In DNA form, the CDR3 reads TGTGCCAGCAGCTACCACAGGGGACTATACAATGAGCAGTTCTTC.

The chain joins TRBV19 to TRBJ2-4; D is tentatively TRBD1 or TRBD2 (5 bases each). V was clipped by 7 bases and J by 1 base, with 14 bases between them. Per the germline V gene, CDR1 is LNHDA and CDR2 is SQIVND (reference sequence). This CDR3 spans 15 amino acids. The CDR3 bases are TGTGCCAGTACTTCCCCGGGGCCCGCCAAAAACATTCAGTACTTC. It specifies CASTSPGPAKNIQYF.

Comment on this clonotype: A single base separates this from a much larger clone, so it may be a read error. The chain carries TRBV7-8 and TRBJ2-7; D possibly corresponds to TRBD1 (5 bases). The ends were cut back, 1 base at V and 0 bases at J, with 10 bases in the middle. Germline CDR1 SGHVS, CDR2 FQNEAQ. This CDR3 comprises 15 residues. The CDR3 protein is CASSLVGQSSYEQYV. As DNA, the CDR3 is TGTGCCAGCAGCTTAGTGGGGCAAAGCTCCTACGAGCAGTACGTC.